The clone carrying this T cell receptor (beta chain) has only one observation. Its specificity is unknown. This specimen belongs to a study of graft-versus-host responses after intestinal transplantation. Study details: Multivisceral, liver-intestinal, or isolated intestinal transplants were given to recipients. After anti-thymocyte globulin induction, recipients took tacrolimus and steroids for around three years.

Clones were read by immunoSEQ multiplex PCR, and TCRdb kept only the in-frame ones, dropping some. The sample has over 85,000 clones, roughly 91% seen once. Findings and caveats of the study: There were GvH clones found in recipient marrow, and some of them appeared first in ileum or blood. Elevated graft-versus-host to host-versus-graft clonal ratios in allografts were recorded for patients with graft-donor T cell macrochimerism.

From germline, CDR1 is KGHSH and CDR2 LQKENI. V was shortened by 8 bases and J by 3 bases, with 17 bases between the two germline ends. This CDR3 spans 16 amino acids. The clonotype originates from a human donor who was the organ donor for an intestinal transplant. The material was unstimulated CD4+ T cells sorted from spleen or lymph node cells, obtained before transplant. The chain employs TRBV18 and TRBJ1-6; maybe TRBD1 (6 bases). In DNA form, the CDR3 reads TGTGCCAGCACAATGCAGGGGCTCGGCTATAATTCACCCCTCCACTTT. It translates to CASTMQGLGYNSPLHF.